These 2 T cell receptor beta chains share one sample of origin, sequenced in a study of beta chain features in type 1 diabetes. Study-wide findings and caveats: Shortening of TCRB CDR3s, moderate but significant, appeared in all four CD4+ subsets of Type 1 diabetes patients.

Since all of the isolated RNA was reverse transcribed, expressed TCRB transcripts were what got sequenced. Clones were read by immunoSEQ multiplex PCR, and TCRdb kept only the in-frame ones, dropping some. Of some 63,000 clones listed, just under 50% are singletons. For these receptors, no antigen is known. The sample was central memory CD4+ T cells from blood. Receptors were obtained from a man younger than 45 with type 1 diabetes.

The chain combines TRBV5-1 with TRBJ2-5; 7 bases fit TRBD1. The CDR3 extends over 14 amino acids. Germline CDR1 is SGHRS and CDR2 is YFSETQ. Unmatched junction bases numbered 4, after V lost 0 bases and J lost 5 bases. CDR3 bases: TGCGCCAGCAGCTTGGAAGGGGGCCGGGAGACCCAGTACTTC. It specifies CASSLEGGRETQYF. Filled out from reference TRBV5-1 and TRBJ2-5, the complete variable domain reads KAGVTQTPRYLIKTRGQQVTLSCSPISGHRSVSWYQQTPGQGLQFLFEYFSETQRNKGNFPGRFSGRQFSNSRSEMNVSTLELGDSALYLCASSLEGGRETQYFGPGTRLLVL.

This clone was seen a single time. The chain uses TRBV2 and TRBJ1-2; 9 nucleotides line up with TRBD1. The CDR3 is 15 amino acids. Trimming took 7 bases from V and 3 from J; bases not matched to a gene: 9. Germline loops: CDR1 SNHLY, CDR2 FYNNEI. Here the CDR3 reads CASTGGQGAHYGYTF. DNA for the CDR3: TGTGCCAGCACCGGGGGACAGGGAGCACACTATGGCTACACCTTC.